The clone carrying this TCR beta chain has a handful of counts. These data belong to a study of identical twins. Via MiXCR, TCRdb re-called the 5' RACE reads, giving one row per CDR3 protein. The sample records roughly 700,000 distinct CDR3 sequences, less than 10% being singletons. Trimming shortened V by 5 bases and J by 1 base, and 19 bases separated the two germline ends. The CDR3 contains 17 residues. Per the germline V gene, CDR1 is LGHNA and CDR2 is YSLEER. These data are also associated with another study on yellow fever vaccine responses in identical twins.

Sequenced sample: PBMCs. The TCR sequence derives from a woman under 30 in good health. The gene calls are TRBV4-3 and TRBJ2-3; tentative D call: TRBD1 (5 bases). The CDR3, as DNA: TGCGCCAGCAGCTTTACCGGCAGGGAAGGCGGCACAGATACGCAGTATTTT. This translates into CASSFTGREGGTDTQYF.